These T cell receptor beta chains were read from a single sample in a study of OX40 agonist ivuxolimab in advanced cancers. Profiling relied on immunoSEQ multiplex PCR, and the TCRdb table lists in-frame clones only, not all of them. The data contain 70,000 to 85,000 clones, 80% to 90% of them seen just once; the ten biggest clones take up 1.1%. The sample here was CD4+ or CD8+ T cells sorted from blood, taken in a trial of the OX40 agonist ivuxolimab. These receptors were taken from an adult with an advanced solid tumor such as melanoma, head and neck, liver or kidney cancer. CDR3s leave out the opening cysteine and the closing phenylalanine or tryptophan. The order of the fields is J gene, V gene, CDR3 protein.

>TRBJ1-2|TRBV5-4
ASSFPGGAHNYGYT
>TRBJ1-2|TRBV6-5
ASSSTGTMNYGYT
>TRBJ1-1|TRBV4-1
ASSQDHYTEAF
>TRBJ2-5|TRBV5-1
ASSPLSAQETQY
>TRBJ2-3|TRBV5-4
ASSLAADNTDTQY
>TRBJ2-2|TRBV9
ASSVGTTGELF
>TRBJ2-2|TRBV7-2
ASSPNRGTGELF
>TRBJ1-5|TRBV27
ASTPPGDQPQH
>TRBJ1-6|TRBV5-6
ASSGTGTGNSPLH
>TRBJ2-5|TRBV2
ASSPLTHSRGGQKETQY
>TRBJ1-6|TRBV9
ASSVGSVDSPLH
>TRBJ2-5|TRBV9
ASSVGQLVETQY
>TRBJ1-5|TRBV7-2
ASSPGVYSNQPQH
>TRBJ1-1|TRBV18
ASSLRSDSLEAF
>TRBJ2-7|TRBV7-2
ASSLVARSQEQY
>TRBJ1-6|TRBV5-4
ASSLDRGSPLH
>TRBJ1-3|TRBV4-3
ASSQDPTGYSGNTIY